The source of this TCR beta chain is a study of blood T cell repertoires in COVID-19. TCRdb's copy holds only in-frame clones and misses some; the assay was immunoSEQ multiplex PCR. Of 93,000 or so clones in the sample, around 82% were seen once. The CDR3 consists of 13 residues. CDR1 is KGHDR, CDR2 SFDVKD, per germline. V lost 5 bases and J lost 3, with 10 bases in between. Input material: peripheral blood. The TCR sequence derives from a human donor in a cohort sampled during active or convalescent COVID-19. The chain combines TRBV24-1 with TRBJ2-7, with D tentatively TRBD1 (5 bases). DNA of the CDR3: TGTGCCACCAGTGTTGCGGACAACTACGAGCAGTACTTC. This sequence encodes CATSVADNYEQYF.